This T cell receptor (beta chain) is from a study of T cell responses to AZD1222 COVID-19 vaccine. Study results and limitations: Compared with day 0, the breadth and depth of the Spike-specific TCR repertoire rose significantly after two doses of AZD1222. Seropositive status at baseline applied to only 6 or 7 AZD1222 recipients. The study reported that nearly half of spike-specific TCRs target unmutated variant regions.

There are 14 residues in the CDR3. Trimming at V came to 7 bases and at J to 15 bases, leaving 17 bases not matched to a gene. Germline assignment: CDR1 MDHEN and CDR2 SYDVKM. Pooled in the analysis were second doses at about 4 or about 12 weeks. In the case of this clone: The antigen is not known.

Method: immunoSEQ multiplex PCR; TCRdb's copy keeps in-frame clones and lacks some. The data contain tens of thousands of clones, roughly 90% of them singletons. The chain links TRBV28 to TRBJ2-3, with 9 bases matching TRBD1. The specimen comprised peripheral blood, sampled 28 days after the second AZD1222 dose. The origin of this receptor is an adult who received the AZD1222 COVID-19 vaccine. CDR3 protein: CASTEAPRQGVYYF. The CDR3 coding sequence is TGTGCCAGCACCGAGGCGCCAAGACAGGGGGTGTATTATTTT.